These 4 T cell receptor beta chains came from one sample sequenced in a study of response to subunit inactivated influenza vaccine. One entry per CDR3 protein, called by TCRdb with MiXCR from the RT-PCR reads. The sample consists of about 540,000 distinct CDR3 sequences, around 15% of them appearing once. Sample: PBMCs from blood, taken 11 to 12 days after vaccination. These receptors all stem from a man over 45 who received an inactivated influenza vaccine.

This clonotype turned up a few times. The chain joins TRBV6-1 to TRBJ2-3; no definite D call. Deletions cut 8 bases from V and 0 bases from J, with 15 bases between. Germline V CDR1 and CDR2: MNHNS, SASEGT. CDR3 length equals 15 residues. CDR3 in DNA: TGTGCCAGCGCCCCGCGCCATACTAGCACAGATACGCAGTATTTT. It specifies CASAPRHTSTDTQYF.

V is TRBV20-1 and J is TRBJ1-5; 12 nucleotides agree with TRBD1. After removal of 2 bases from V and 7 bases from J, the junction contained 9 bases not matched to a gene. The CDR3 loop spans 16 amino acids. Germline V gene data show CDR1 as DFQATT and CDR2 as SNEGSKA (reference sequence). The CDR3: CSARSGTGGVGQPQHF. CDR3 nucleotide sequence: TGCAGTGCTAGATCGGGGACAGGGGGCGTAGGGCAGCCCCAGCATTTT.

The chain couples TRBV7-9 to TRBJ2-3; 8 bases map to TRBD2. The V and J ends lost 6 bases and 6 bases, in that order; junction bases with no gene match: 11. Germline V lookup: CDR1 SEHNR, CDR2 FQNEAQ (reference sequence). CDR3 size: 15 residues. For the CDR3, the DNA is TGTGCCAGCAGGAGAAGCGGGGGCGAGGGGGATACGCAGTATTTT. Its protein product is CASRRSGGEGDTQYF.

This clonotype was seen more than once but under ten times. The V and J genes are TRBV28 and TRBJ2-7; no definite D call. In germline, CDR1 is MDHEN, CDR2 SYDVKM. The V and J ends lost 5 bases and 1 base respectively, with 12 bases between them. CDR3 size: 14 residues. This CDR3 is CASSPFSLSYEQYF. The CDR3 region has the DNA TGTGCCAGCAGTCCCTTCTCGTTGTCCTACGAGCAGTACTTC.